Below, 20 T cell receptor beta chains from the same sample are listed, as sequenced in a study of T-cell reconstitution after alpha-beta-depleted transplantation in children. During its preparation, the TCRbeta library received unique molecular identifiers. TCRdb reprocessed the PCR reads with MiXCR, giving one entry per CDR3 protein. The sample consists of roughly 200,000 distinct CDR3 sequences, approximately 6.9% of them appearing once. This sample comprised PBMCs, obtained before TCRalphabeta/CD19-depleted stem cell transplant. The receptors come from a boy aged 2 to 9 with acute lymphoblastic leukemia, due to receive a stem cell transplant.

The table lists this clonotype with a few counts. The rearrangement links TRBV5-1 to TRBJ2-3; D ambiguous. The CDR3 runs to 13 residues. V was pared by 0 bases and J by 2 bases, with 4 bases between. CDR1 is SGHRS and CDR2 is YFSETQ in the germline V gene. This CDR3 reads CASSLEHTDTQYF. The CDR3 DNA is TGCGCCAGCAGCTTGGAGCACACAGATACGCAGTATTTT. Using reference TRBV5-1 and TRBJ2-3 for the parts outside the CDR3, the full variable domain is KAGVTQTPRYLIKTRGQQVTLSCSPISGHRSVSWYQQTPGQGLQFLFEYFSETQRNKGNFPGRFSGRQFSNSRSEMNVSTLELGDSALYLCASSLEHTDTQYFGPGTRLTVL.

In this sample, this clonotype turned up many times. The chain combines TRBV10-3 with TRBJ2-2; 10 bases map to TRBD2. The CDR3 is made up of 14 amino acids. The V gene end was trimmed by 10 bases and the J gene end by 2 bases; junction bases not matched to a gene: 4. Per the germline V gene, CDR1 is ENHRY and CDR2 is SYGVKD. CDR3 nucleotide sequence: TGTGCCACCGGACTAGCGGAAAACACCGGGGAGCTGTTTTTT. Translating gives CATGLAENTGELFF.

This clonotype was picked up many times. This sequence joins TRBV11-2 and TRBJ2-3, with D perhaps matching TRBD1 (5 bases). V was clipped by 5 bases and J by 0 bases, with 15 bases between them. The germline gives CDR1 SGHAT, CDR2 FQNNGV. This CDR3 is built from 16 residues. The CDR3 here is CASSIQQAASTDTQYF. The CDR3 DNA reads as TGTGCCAGCAGCATCCAACAGGCCGCTAGCACAGATACGCAGTATTTT.

This clonotype was found many times. The chain recombines TRBV28 with TRBJ2-7; the D gene is possibly TRBD2 (6 bases). V dropped 2 bases and J dropped 4 bases, with 15 bases sitting between them. This CDR3 contains 15 residues. Germline CDR1 reads MDHEN; CDR2 reads SYDVKM. The CDR3 loop is CASSLVAGRMYEQYF. CDR3 coding DNA: TGTGCCAGCAGTTTAGTCGCGGGGCGGATGTACGAGCAGTACTTC. Looking up the rest from reference TRBV28 and TRBJ2-7 gives the full variable domain: DVKVTQSSRYLVKRTGEKVFLECVQDMDHENMFWYRQDPGLGLRLIYFSYDVKMKEKGDIPEGYSVSREKKERFSLILESASTNQTSMYLCASSLVAGRMYEQYFGPGTRLTVT.

This clonotype has only a few counts. V gene TRBV12-3 or TRBV12-4 combines with J gene TRBJ2-1, with TRBD1 identical over 9 bases. The CDR3 consists of 19 residues. With 5 bases clipped from V and 0 bases from J, the junction kept 14 bases outside the gene matches. The DNA for the CDR3 is TGTGCCAGCAGTCCCTCGGGACAGGGTTTTTTCTCCTCCTACAATGAGCAGTTCTTC. Its translation is CASSPSGQGFFSSYNEQFF.

Many counts were recorded for this clonotype. The V and J genes are TRBV14 and TRBJ2-3; D might be TRBD2 (5 bases). CDR3 size: 17 residues. Germline V gene data show CDR1 as SGHDN and CDR2 as FVKESK. Deletions cut 1 base from V and 1 base from J, with 15 bases between. The DNA for the CDR3 is TGTGCCAGCAGCCAAGGGCGGGTGGGCCCCGGCACAGATACGCAGTATTTT. As protein: CASSQGRVGPGTDTQYF.

There are many counts of this clonotype. The chain couples TRBV28 to TRBJ1-1, with no clear D. Trimming stripped 2 bases from V and 2 bases from J, with 9 bases between. This CDR3 is built from 14 residues. Germline CDR1 is MDHEN and CDR2 is SYDVKM. For the CDR3, the DNA is TGTGCCAGCAGTTTAGGGGTGAGAAACACTGAAGCTTTCTTT. Its protein is CASSLGVRNTEAFF.

Remarks on this clonotype: A much larger clonotype is one base distant, so this may be a read error. The chain carries TRBV10-1 and TRBJ2-7; no clear D. CDR3 size: 16 residues. Germline CDR1 and CDR2: WNHNN and SYGVQD (reference sequence). Trimming shortened V by 0 bases and J by 4 bases, and 16 bases separated the two germline ends. CDR3 coding DNA: TGCGCCAGCAGTGAGTCCCCGCCGCGACGGAGTTACGAGCAGTACTTC. Protein: CASSESPPRRSYEQYF.

This clonotype showed up many times. The V and J genes are TRBV7-9 and TRBJ2-2; TRBD1 is a possible D gene (5 bases). CDR3 length equals 17 residues. CDR1 is SEHNR and CDR2 is FQNEAQ in the germline V gene (reference sequence). With 6 bases removed from V and 5 bases from J, the gap between germline ends came to 22 bases. CDR3 residues: CASSSTGDPVRTGELFF. The CDR3 nucleotides are TGTGCCAGCAGTTCAACAGGAGACCCAGTTCGGACCGGGGAGCTGTTTTTT.

This clonotype was detected many times. The chain carries TRBV27 and TRBJ2-2; the match to TRBD1 covers 9 bases. The J segment lost 6 bases and the V segment lost 6 bases, leaving 5 bases of the junction unmatched. The CDR3 is 14 amino acids. CDR1 MNHEY and CDR2 SMNVEV come from the germline V gene (reference sequence). The chain's CDR3 is CASSPGQGAGELFF. CDR3 DNA: TGTGCCAGCAGCCCGGGACAGGGAGCCGGGGAGCTGTTTTTT.

This clonotype has at least ten counts. The chain couples TRBV5-1 to TRBJ2-1; TRBD1 or TRBD2 may be the D gene (6 bases each). Looked up from germline, CDR1 is SGHRS and CDR2 is YFSETQ. Trimming took off 0 bases at V and 8 bases at J, with 12 bases between the two ends. The CDR3 length is 14 residues. CDR3 region: CASSLEGGRDEQFF. DNA for the CDR3: TGCGCCAGCAGCTTGGAGGGGGGCAGGGATGAGCAGTTCTTC.

This rearrangement joins TRBV5-2 to TRBJ1-5; no check of the table's D call, TRBD1, against the DNA was made. TRBV5-2 is shown as a pseudogene. CDR3 length equals 17 residues. CDR3 loop: CAMGLRPGQGKRQPQHF. CDR3 DNA sequence: TGTGCCATGGGCCTTAGACCGGGACAGGGGAAGAGGCAGCCCCAGCATTTT.

At least ten counts were recorded for this clonotype. This chain links TRBV4-3 with TRBJ2-2; D gene unclear. The CDR3 runs to 14 residues. Germline V gives CDR1 LGHNA, CDR2 YSLEER. V was trimmed by 2 bases and J by 1 base, leaving 5 bases between them. The CDR3 region is CASSQLENTGELFF. For the CDR3, the DNA is TGCGCCAGCAGCCAATTGGAGAACACCGGGGAGCTGTTTTTT.

This clonotype has just a few counts. V is TRBV2 and J is TRBJ2-2, with 12 bases identical to TRBD1. Germline V CDR1 and CDR2: SNHLY, FYNNEI. V gave up 8 bases and J gave up 8 bases; unmatched junction bases: 15. The CDR3 length is 17 residues. The CDR3 is CASDTPRGTGGSGELFF. The DNA of the CDR3 is TGTGCCAGCGATACACCAAGGGGGACAGGGGGCTCTGGGGAGCTGTTTTTT.

As regards this clonotype: A clone one base away is much larger, so this may be a read error. The rearrangement links TRBV7-2 to TRBJ1-4; D remains unclear. Germline V CDR1 and CDR2: SGHTA, FQGNSA. CDR3 length: 14 amino acids. The ends were cut back, 4 bases at V and 8 bases at J, with 14 bases in the middle. CDR3 sequence reads: CASSSRVFVEKLFF. The CDR3 DNA reads as TGTGCCAGCAGCTCGAGGGTGTTCGTGGAAAAACTGTTTTTT.

This clonotype was counted at least ten times. The rearrangement uses TRBV9 and TRBJ2-1, with TRBD2 matching 10 bases. The ends lost 0 bases at V and 5 bases at J; junction bases unmatched: 2. This CDR3 has 15 residues. Per the germline V gene, CDR1 is SGDLS and CDR2 is YYNGEE. CDR3 nucleotide sequence: TGTGCCAGCAGCGTAGGGACTAGCGGCCACAATGAGCAGTTCTTC. Protein: CASSVGTSGHNEQFF.

The V gene is TRBV7-9, the J gene TRBJ1-5; unclear D gene. Trimming took off 8 bases at V and 3 bases at J, with 14 bases between the two ends. This CDR3 comprises 14 residues. Germline CDR1 SEHNR, CDR2 FQNEAQ (reference sequence). Written as DNA, the CDR3 is TGTGCCAGCCAGGAGGCCAACTCCAATCAGCCCCAGCATTTT. Its protein product is CASQEANSNQPQHF.

There are a few counts of this clonotype. The rearrangement uses TRBV28 and TRBJ2-5, with a weak D call TRBD2 (6 bases). V was clipped by 3 bases and J by 1 base, with 9 bases between them. The CDR3 covers 14 residues. Germline values: CDR1 MDHEN, CDR2 SYDVKM. The CDR3 nucleotides are TGTGCCAGCAGTTTGCCCGGGGGCCAAGAGACCCAGTACTTC. It codes for CASSLPGGQETQYF. The entire variable domain, with the rest obtained from reference TRBV28 and TRBJ2-5, is as follows: DVKVTQSSRYLVKRTGEKVFLECVQDMDHENMFWYRQDPGLGLRLIYFSYDVKMKEKGDIPEGYSVSREKKERFSLILESASTNQTSMYLCASSLPGGQETQYFGPGTRLLVL.

This clonotype was detected a few times. This sequence joins TRBV5-1 and TRBJ1-3; 8 bases map to TRBD1. The CDR3 is made up of 16 amino acids. Per the germline V gene, CDR1 is SGHRS and CDR2 is YFSETQ. Trimming removed 0 bases from V and 4 bases from J; junction bases left unmatched: 6. The CDR3 DNA sequence: TGCGCCAGCAGCTTGGCACAGGGGGTAGGAGGAAACACCATATATTTT. Amino acid sequence: CASSLAQGVGGNTIYF. Full variable domain (remainder filled in from reference TRBV5-1 and TRBJ1-3): KAGVTQTPRYLIKTRGQQVTLSCSPISGHRSVSWYQQTPGQGLQFLFEYFSETQRNKGNFPGRFSGRQFSNSRSEMNVSTLELGDSALYLCASSLAQGVGGNTIYFGEGSWLTVV.

This chain links TRBV30 with TRBJ1-1, with 7 positions matching TRBD1. CDR3 length: 16 amino acids. The germline CDR1 and CDR2 sequences are GTSNPN and SVGIG (reference sequence). Trimming took 0 bases from V and 4 from J; bases not matched to a gene: 11. The CDR3 nucleotides are TGTGCCTGGAGTGTACCGGCAGGGGGTTTGGGCACTGAAGCTTTCTTT. Translating it yields CAWSVPAGGLGTEAFF.